This T cell receptor (beta chain) stems from a study of T-cell memory formation after mild COVID-19. Study-level information: For the most part, TCR clusters were specific to one donor.

The CDR3 is made up of 14 amino acids. The V and J ends lost 5 bases and 2 bases respectively, with 10 bases between them. TCRdb itself ran the 5' RACE reads through MiXCR, one entry per CDR3 protein. Counted here are 140,000 or so distinct CDR3 sequences, 15% to 20% occurring once; the ten biggest clones make up 2% to 2.5%. Whole-study results and caveats: A balance of CD4 and CD8 characterized clones contracting day 15 to 85, whereas later expanders leaned CD4+. The CD4+ clones that contracted clustered mainly within CM and EM, and the CD8+ clones concentrated in EMRA. Nothing confirmed that second-wave clones peaking on day 37 were specific for SARS-CoV-2.

A note on this clonotype: The target antigen is unknown.

This sequence joins TRBV12-3 or TRBV12-4 and TRBJ2-1, with a tentative D call TRBD1 (6 bases). Source material: PBMCs or a T cell subset sorted from them (not recorded which). This TCR derives from an adult woman who had mild COVID-19 (a few samples of this study predate the infection). Cell type and time point are not known. This CDR3 is CASSPGATYNEQFF. Here the CDR3 DNA reads TGTGCCAGCAGTCCAGGGGCCACCTACAATGAGCAGTTCTTC.